Below are 28 T cell receptor beta chains sequenced from a single sample in a study of T cell repertoires in cytomegalovirus infection. TCRdb reprocessed the reads via MiXCR and lists one record per CDR3 protein. This repertoire shows nearly 650,000 distinct CDR3 sequences, approximately 24% found once; its top ten account for roughly 8%. The sequenced sample was CD8+ T cells from PBMCs. The receptor source for this set is a human donor in good health (CMV status not recorded). Some clones in this sample may be carry-over from other donors' samples.

The rearrangement joins TRBV3-1 to TRBJ2-7, with 11 nucleotides matching TRBD2. CDR3 size: 16 residues. Germline values: CDR1 LGHDT, CDR2 YNNKEL (reference sequence). J was trimmed by 5 bases and V by 5 bases; bases with no gene match: 11. The CDR3: CASSGTSGEVLNEQYF. The CDR3 DNA is TGTGCCAGCAGCGGGACTAGCGGCGAAGTTTTGAACGAGCAGTACTTC.

The gene calls are TRBV9 and TRBJ2-3; 7 bases fit TRBD2. This CDR3 contains 12 residues. Germline loops: CDR1 SGDLS, CDR2 YYNGEE. V was pared by 0 bases and J by 11 bases, with 3 bases of the junction left unmatched. DNA of the CDR3: TGTGCCAGCAGCGTAGGGAGGGAGGGGCAGTATTTT. It yields the protein CASSVGREGQYF. Combining the CDR3 with reference TRBV9 and TRBJ2-3 gives the whole variable domain DSGVTQTPKHLITATGQRVTLRCSPRSGDLSVYWYQQSLDQGLQFLIQYYNGEERAKGNILERFSAQQFPDLHSELNLSSLELGDSALYFCASSVGREGQYFGPGTRLTVL.

This clonotype was seen repeatedly, ten times or more. The chain is built from TRBV6-2 or TRBV6-3 and TRBJ2-7; 7 bases match TRBD1. Trimming removed 1 base from V and 2 bases from J; junction bases left unmatched: 5. The CDR3 contains 15 residues. Germline V gene data show CDR1 as MNHEY and CDR2 as SVGEGT. The CDR3 coding sequence is TGTGCCAGCAGTTACTTTTCGCAGGGGGCCTACGAGCAGTACTTC. It translates to CASSYFSQGAYEQYF.

In DNA, the CDR3 is TGTGCAGGCCGGGAGAACACCGGGGAGCTGTTTTTT. Its translation is CAGRENTGELFF. The V gene is TRBV28, the J gene TRBJ2-2, with D tentatively TRBD2 (5 bases). The CDR3 runs 12 residues. Germline CDR1 is MDHEN and CDR2 is SYDVKM. Together with reference TRBV28 and TRBJ2-2, the CDR3 gives the full variable domain: DVKVTQSSRYLVKRTGEKVFLECVQDMDHENMFWYRQDPGLGLRLIYFSYDVKMKEKGDIPEGYSVSREKKERFSLILESASTNQTSMYLCAGRENTGELFFGEGSRLTVL.

The V call is TRBV2, the J call TRBJ1-1, with D possibly TRBD1 on 5 matching bases. CDR3 length equals 14 residues. CDR1 and CDR2 (germline): SNHLY, FYNNEI. V lost 3 bases and J 4 bases, leaving 12 bases between the germline ends. The CDR3 DNA reads TGTGCCAGCAGTGAGTGGGGCGCGAGCACTGAAGCTTTCTTT. Translated: CASSEWGASTEAFF.

The chain combines TRBV25-1 with TRBJ2-1; D is unclear. V dropped 0 bases and J dropped 2 bases, with 11 bases sitting between them. CDR3 length: 16 amino acids. The V gene's germline CDR1 is MGHDK and CDR2 SYGVNS. The CDR3 sequence: CASSEYNSRAYNEQFF. CDR3 sequence (DNA): TGTGCCAGCAGTGAATATAATAGTCGGGCCTACAATGAGCAGTTCTTC.

This clonotype has more than one count but fewer than ten. The chain is built from TRBV5-6 and TRBJ2-2, with TRBD1 matching over 9 bases. Germline V gene sequence: CDR1 SGHDT, CDR2 YYEEEE. CDR3 length: 17 residues. V shed 2 bases and J 7 bases; nucleotides not matched to a gene: 12. The CDR3 loop is CASSFLKGQGPSGELFF. The CDR3 DNA is TGTGCCAGCAGCTTCCTCAAGGGACAGGGACCTAGCGGGGAGCTGTTTTTT.

This clonotype was recorded many times. CDR3 in amino acids: CSVDSGANVLTF. DNA of the CDR3: TGCAGCGTAGACTCTGGGGCCAACGTCCTGACTTTC. This sequence joins TRBV29-1 and TRBJ2-6; D not certain. Germline CDR1 is SQVTM and CDR2 is ANQGSEA. Trimming took 6 bases from V and 0 from J, leaving 3 bases between them. There are 12 residues in the CDR3. Together with reference TRBV29-1 and TRBJ2-6, the CDR3 gives the full variable domain: SAVISQKPSRDICQRGTSLTIQCQVDSQVTMMFWYRQQPGQSLTLIATANQGSEATYESGFVIDKFPISRPNLTFSTLTVSNMSPEDSSIYLCSVDSGANVLTFGAGSRLTVL.

This chain links TRBV6-2 or TRBV6-3 with TRBJ2-4; 8 nucleotides match TRBD1. Losses at the gene ends were 7 bases for V and 6 bases for J; bases not matched to a gene: 8. Germline values: CDR1 MNHEY, CDR2 SVGEGT. The CDR3 covers 14 residues. Here the CDR3 reads CASTRGQGINIQYF. For the CDR3, the DNA is TGTGCCAGCACCCGAGGACAGGGAATAAACATTCAGTACTTC.

With respect to this clonotype: A much larger clone is a single base away; this may be a read error. The chain employs TRBV7-2 and TRBJ2-2; D is possibly TRBD2 (6 bases). CDR1 is SGHTA and CDR2 is FQGNSA in the germline V gene. The CDR3 has 14 residues. The ends were cut back, 10 bases at V and 3 bases at J, with 15 bases in the middle. The CDR3 DNA reads TGTGCCAACAGTCCCCGGGGGTACACCGGGGAGCTGTTTTTT. As protein: CANSPRGYTGELFF.

This clonotype has a single count. The chain is built from TRBV13 and TRBJ2-1, with 10 bases identical to TRBD2. Germline CDR1 and CDR2: PRHDT and FYEKMQ (reference sequence). V lost 8 bases, J lost 8 bases, and 12 bases stayed unmatched. The CDR3 runs to 15 residues. The CDR3 protein is CASCTLASGGDEQFF. In DNA, the CDR3 is TGTGCCAGCTGCACATTGGCTAGCGGGGGCGATGAGCAGTTCTTC.

This rearrangement joins TRBV5-5 to TRBJ2-3, with 7 bases lining up with TRBD2. This CDR3 contains 15 residues. Germline lookup yields CDR1 SGHKS and CDR2 YYEKEE (reference sequence). V was pared by 5 bases and J by 0 bases, with 6 bases of the junction left unmatched. The CDR3 reads CASRSPGLSTDTQYF. CDR3 DNA: TGTGCCAGCAGATCCCCGGGACTAAGCACAGATACGCAGTATTTT. Together with reference TRBV5-5 and TRBJ2-3, the CDR3 gives the full variable domain: DAGVTQSPTHLIKTRGQQVTLRCSPISGHKSVSWYQQVLGQGPQFIFQYYEKEERGRGNFPDRFSARQFPNYSSELNVNALLLGDSALYLCASRSPGLSTDTQYFGPGTRLTVL.

Notes on this clonotype: A much bigger clone sits one base away, suggesting this may be a read error. CDR3 DNA: TGTACCAGTGGAATCAACACCGGGGAGCTGTTTTTT. Its translation is CTSGINTGELFF. This chain links TRBV7-2 with TRBJ2-2; no clear D gene. The CDR3 totals 12 residues. V was shortened by 9 bases and J by 2 bases, with 7 bases between the two germline ends. Germline V gene sequence: CDR1 SGHTA, CDR2 FQGNSA.

This clonotype was recorded many times. V is TRBV7-9 and J is TRBJ1-3; D remains ambiguous. Germline loops: CDR1 SEHNR, CDR2 FQNEAQ (reference sequence). V lost 5 bases to trimming and J lost 1 base, with 15 bases between them. The CDR3 runs to 16 residues. The CDR3 DNA sequence: TGTGCCAGCAGCGCCTTACGAAAGGGATCTGGAAACACCATATATTTT. Translation: CASSALRKGSGNTIYF.

This clonotype was observed a few times. This chain links TRBV5-1 with TRBJ2-7, with 8 bases aligning to TRBD1. This CDR3 spans 17 amino acids. The germline gives CDR1 SGHRS, CDR2 YFSETQ. Trimming cost V 3 bases and J 2 bases; bases outside gene matches: 13. The CDR3 nucleotides read TGCGCCAGCAGCTCCGGGGCCGGACAGGGCCGCACCTACGAGCAGTACTTC. This sequence encodes CASSSGAGQGRTYEQYF.

For the CDR3, the DNA is TGCAGTGCTAGAGATAGGGTTAGGCCCTACGAGCAGTACGTC. This gives the protein CSARDRVRPYEQYV. The chain employs TRBV20-1 and TRBJ2-7; D is unclear. The CDR3 contains 14 residues. Germline loops: CDR1 DFQATT, CDR2 SNEGSKA (reference sequence). With 0 bases removed from V and 2 bases from J, the gap between germline ends came to 11 bases.

This clonotype was detected only a few times. The chain recombines TRBV20-1 with TRBJ2-7; D is perhaps TRBD1 or TRBD2 (5 bases each). The V end was cut by 5 bases, the J end by 6 bases, with 17 bases between. The germline V gene has CDR1 DFQATT and CDR2 SNEGSKA (reference sequence). CDR3 length: 13 amino acids. CDR3 region: CSALRPGGGEQYV. In DNA form, the CDR3 reads TGCAGTGCTCTCCGACCTGGGGGTGGCGAGCAGTACGTC.

This clonotype was counted only a few times. This chain joins TRBV10-3 and TRBJ2-7, with 7 bases that match TRBD1. CDR1 ENHRY and CDR2 SYGVKD come from the germline V gene. The CDR3 has 14 amino acids. V gave up 2 bases and J gave up 4 bases; unmatched junction bases: 5. The CDR3, as DNA: TGTGCCATCAGTGAGACTGGACAGGCGTACGAGCAGTACTTC. It specifies CAISETGQAYEQYF.

This chain connects TRBV29-1 to TRBJ2-2; the D call may be TRBD1 or TRBD2 (5 bases each). Germline V gene lookup returns CDR1 SQVTM and CDR2 ANQGSEA. CDR3 length: 13 residues. Trimming removed 4 bases at V and 4 bases at J, with 10 bases between. CDR3 DNA: TGCAGCGTTGGAGGGGTTGGCACCGGGGAGCTGTTTTTT. It codes for CSVGGVGTGELFF.

At least ten counts were recorded for this clonotype. This chain joins TRBV7-6 and TRBJ2-1, with D maybe TRBD1 (6 bases). Germline CDR1 and CDR2: SGHVS and FNYEAQ. The CDR3 covers 16 residues. V was cut by 0 bases and J by 8 bases, with 17 bases left in between. This CDR3 is CASSLAAGAPRDEQFF. CDR3 nucleotide sequence: TGTGCCAGCAGCTTAGCAGCAGGGGCCCCGAGGGATGAGCAGTTCTTC.

A note on this clonotype: A much larger clone lies a single base off, so this may be a read error. This chain joins TRBV7-8 and TRBJ1-2; 9 bases match TRBD1. This CDR3 has 15 amino acids. The germline CDR1 and CDR2 sequences are SGHVS and FQNEAQ. This CDR3 reads CANSFRQGVQHGYTF. Written as DNA, the CDR3 is TGTGCCAACAGCTTCCGACAGGGGGTACAGCATGGCTACACCTTC.

This clonotype appeared a few times. The chain combines TRBV2 with TRBJ2-2; D not certain. Germline CDR1 and CDR2: SNHLY and FYNNEI. Trimming pared 8 bases from V and 5 bases from J, leaving 12 bases between. The CDR3 is 13 residues long. CDR3 DNA: TGTGCCAGCTGGGGAAAACCGACCGGGGAGCTGTTTTTT. Translated, it gives CASWGKPTGELFF.

The rearrangement links TRBV14 to TRBJ2-5; 7 nucleotides line up with TRBD2. CDR3 length: 17 amino acids. The junction had 8 bases not matched to a gene; V was cut back by 1 base and J by 0 bases. Per the germline V gene, CDR1 is SGHDN and CDR2 is FVKESK. The CDR3 here is CASSQGPAGWYQETQYF. The CDR3 DNA reads TGTGCCAGCAGCCAAGGGCCAGCGGGGTGGTACCAAGAGACCCAGTACTTC.

As for this clonotype: One end of the junction fails to match germline, which may point to a read error. The V and J genes are TRBV5-5 and TRBJ1-1; D uncertain. CDR1 and CDR2 (germline): SGHKS, YYEKEE (reference sequence). This CDR3 is built from 14 residues. CDR3 DNA: TGTGACAGCAGCCCCGAGACGATGAACACTGAAGCTTTCTTT. This encodes CDSSPETMNTEAFF.

This clonotype was counted many times. V is TRBV7-9 and J is TRBJ1-2; 7 bases line up with TRBD1. The CDR3 runs to 16 residues. CDR1 is SEHNR and CDR2 is FQNEAQ in the germline V gene (reference sequence). Losses at the gene ends were 4 bases for V and 5 bases for J; bases not matched to a gene: 13. DNA of the CDR3: TGTGCCAGCAGCTCCCCCAAGGGGGCCCAACCTTATGGCTACACCTTC. As protein: CASSSPKGAQPYGYTF.

The chain recombines TRBV5-4 with TRBJ2-3; D may be TRBD2 (6 bases). CDR1 SGHNT and CDR2 YYREEE come from the germline V gene (reference sequence). This CDR3 comprises 17 residues. Between the trimmed V and J ends, which lost 3 bases and 2 bases, there was a span of 19 bases. The CDR3 reads CASSSIPAGRFTDTQYF. CDR3 bases: TGTGCCAGCAGCTCTATACCCGCGGGGCGCTTCACAGATACGCAGTATTTT.

This clonotype was recorded a few times. The V call is TRBV24-1, the J call TRBJ2-1, with D tentatively TRBD1 (5 bases). Deletions cut 4 bases from V and 8 bases from J, with 11 bases between. The CDR3 extends over 13 amino acids. Germline values: CDR1 KGHDR, CDR2 SFDVKD. DNA of the CDR3: TGTGCCACCAGTGACAAGGGGTCGCATGAGCAGTTCTTC. It is translated as CATSDKGSHEQFF.

The chain has TRBV9 and TRBJ1-1, with D unclear. The CDR3 spans 14 residues. V shed 0 bases and J shed 5 bases, with 11 bases lying between them. Germline V gene sequence: CDR1 SGDLS, CDR2 YYNGEE. The CDR3 DNA reads as TGTGCCAGCAGCGTAGTCGGCTTGGGAACTGAAGCTTTCTTT. It specifies CASSVVGLGTEAFF.